One and the same sample provided the 17 T cell receptor beta chains below, sequenced in a study of CD8 T cells in Susac syndrome. Random hexamers were used to reverse transcribe an amount of roughly 0.5 to 1 ug RNA. TCRdb reanalysed the immunoSEQ multiplex PCR reads using MiXCR and keeps one entry per CDR3 protein. The sample contains around 80,000 distinct CDR3 sequences, 85% to 95% of which appear only once. The sequenced sample was CD8+ T cells from PBMCs. Receptors were obtained from a human donor in good health.

The chain is built from TRBV13 and TRBJ1-1; 7 positions match TRBD1. The CDR3 length is 13 residues. Germline V lookup: CDR1 PRHDT, CDR2 FYEKMQ (reference sequence). The ends lost 10 bases at V and 5 bases at J; junction bases unmatched: 10. CDR3 nucleotide sequence: TGTGCCACGTTAACGACAGGGAATACTGAAGCTTTCTTT. As protein: CATLTTGNTEAFF.

The chain joins TRBV4-2 to TRBJ2-3; 7 bases are a match to TRBD2. Germline CDR1 LGHNA, CDR2 YNFKEQ. The CDR3 covers 15 residues. Trimming took 1 base from V and 2 from J; bases not matched to a gene: 3. The CDR3 here is CASSQAGGPTDTQYF. In nucleotides, the CDR3 is TGTGCCAGCAGCCAAGCGGGGGGACCCACAGATACGCAGTATTTT.

The chain carries TRBV4-1 and TRBJ2-5, with no clear D. The CDR3 length is 11 residues. CDR1 is MGHRA, CDR2 YSYEKL, per germline. V lost 5 bases and J 5 bases, leaving 6 bases between the germline ends. The CDR3: CASSFEETQYF. CDR3 DNA sequence: TGCGCCAGCAGCTTCGAGGAGACCCAGTACTTC.

The chain employs TRBV5-1 and TRBJ1-2; 7 nucleotides match TRBD1. The CDR3 spans 15 residues. Germline values: CDR1 SGHRS, CDR2 YFSETQ. Unmatched junction bases numbered 6, after V lost 4 bases and J lost 0 bases. Here the CDR3 DNA reads TGCGCCAGCAGCCCTCCCGGGACAGCTAACTATGGCTACACCTTC. Its translation is CASSPPGTANYGYTF.

CDR3 nucleotides: TGTGCCAGCAGTCGTTGGGAAGAGACCCAGTACTTC. Protein sequence: CASSRWEETQYF. The chain carries TRBV5-4 and TRBJ2-5; no definite D call. Trimming removed 5 bases at V and 3 bases at J, with 8 bases between. CDR3 length: 12 amino acids. In germline, CDR1 is SGHNT, CDR2 YYREEE (reference sequence).

The rearrangement uses TRBV5-1 and TRBJ2-3; D is unclear. Between the trimmed V and J ends, which lost 1 base and 4 bases, there was a span of 16 bases. CDR3 length equals 16 residues. The V gene's germline CDR1 is SGHRS and CDR2 YFSETQ. DNA for the CDR3: TGCGCCAGCAGCTTGCCCCCGGGCAGTTCGGCAGATACGCAGTATTTT. Amino acid sequence: CASSLPPGSSADTQYF.

This chain links TRBV7-2 with TRBJ1-2; no clear D gene. CDR1 is SGHTA, CDR2 FQGNSA, per germline. The CDR3 length is 11 residues. Trimming took 8 bases from V and 3 from J, leaving 7 bases between them. The CDR3 DNA sequence: TGTGCCAGCCGGAGGGACTATGGCTACACCTTC. Encoded protein: CASRRDYGYTF.

This chain links TRBV15 with TRBJ2-7; no clear D. V was shortened by 5 bases and J by 3 bases, with 8 bases between the two germline ends. CDR3 length: 12 residues. Germline assignment: CDR1 LNHNV and CDR2 YYDKDF (reference sequence). CDR3 in DNA: TGTGCCACCAGCCAGAACCTCTACGAGCAGTACGTC. This translates into CATSQNLYEQYV.

The chain links TRBV12-3 or TRBV12-4 to TRBJ2-3, with 8 bases fitting TRBD2. The CDR3 loop spans 15 amino acids. The J segment lost 1 base and the V segment lost 5 bases, leaving 5 bases of the junction unmatched. This CDR3 reads CASSTPSGRTDTQYF. The DNA for the CDR3 is TGTGCCAGCAGTACCCCTAGCGGGCGCACAGATACGCAGTATTTT.

The CDR3 coding sequence is TGTGCCAGCCTACCCTCCCCAGGGCAAGCTTTCTTT. This codes for CASLPSPGQAFF. The rearrangement joins TRBV7-9 to TRBJ1-1; D possibly corresponds to TRBD1 (5 bases). Germline lookup yields CDR1 SEHNR and CDR2 FQNEAQ (reference sequence). The CDR3 length is 12 residues. V was shortened by 8 bases and J by 9 bases, with 16 bases between the two germline ends.

The rearrangement joins TRBV3-1 to TRBJ2-4, with 7 bases aligning to TRBD2. The CDR3 covers 16 residues. CDR1 is LGHDT and CDR2 is YNNKEL in the germline V gene (reference sequence). V lost 6 bases to trimming and J lost 8 bases; unmatched junction nucleotides: 16. The CDR3 DNA sequence: TGTGCCAGCAGTCCCGGGAGGCTAGCCTCGTTTGACATTCAGTACTTC. Amino acids: CASSPGRLASFDIQYF.

The chain couples TRBV20-1 to TRBJ2-1; perhaps TRBD2 as D (7 bases). The CDR3 extends over 15 amino acids. With 3 bases removed from V and 4 bases from J, the gap between germline ends came to 16 bases. Germline assignment: CDR1 DFQATT and CDR2 SNEGSKA (reference sequence). The CDR3 loop is CSARPRGATYNEQFF. The CDR3 DNA is TGCAGTGCTAGGCCCCGGGGGGCCACGTACAATGAGCAGTTCTTC.

V gene TRBV6-1 combines with J gene TRBJ2-2, with TRBD1 matching over 9 bases. J gave up 4 bases and V 2 bases, and 5 bases lay outside the gene matches. Looked up from germline, CDR1 is MNHNS and CDR2 is SASEGT. CDR3 length equals 16 residues. The CDR3 DNA reads as TGTGCCAGCAGTGAATGGGACAGGGCGACCACCGGGGAGCTGTTTTTT. It specifies CASSEWDRATTGELFF.

The chain carries TRBV9 and TRBJ2-3; 10 bases map to TRBD2. V trimming: 5 bases; J trimming: 2 bases; junction bases outside the gene matches: 29. From germline, CDR1 is SGDLS and CDR2 YYNGEE. This CDR3 spans 23 amino acids. DNA of the CDR3: TGTGCCAGCAGTCCCCACGTTGTTCCGGCTAGCGGGAGCTCTACTCCCTTCACAGATACGCAGTATTTT. The encoded protein is CASSPHVVPASGSSTPFTDTQYF.

The chain carries TRBV20-1 and TRBJ1-1; TRBD1 matches 12 bases. Per the germline V gene, CDR1 is DFQATT and CDR2 is SNEGSKA (reference sequence). This CDR3 is built from 18 residues. V shed 2 bases and J 1 base; nucleotides not matched to a gene: 11. CDR3 nucleotides: TGCAGTGCTAGACCCCATCCGGGACAGGGGGCCGGGAACACTGAAGCTTTCTTT. Amino acid sequence: CSARPHPGQGAGNTEAFF.

The chain uses TRBV10-3 and TRBJ2-7, with D tentatively TRBD2 (6 bases). CDR3 length equals 15 residues. The germline V gene encodes CDR1 ENHRY and CDR2 SYGVKD. The V and J ends lost 10 bases and 2 bases respectively, with 21 bases between them. CDR3 DNA sequence: TGTGCCACCGCCCGACTAGTCTCGCGGCCCTACGAGCAGTACTTC. Translated: CATARLVSRPYEQYF.

This chain links TRBV5-1 with TRBJ1-2; 8 bases match TRBD1. The CDR3 has 11 residues. The V segment lost 6 bases and the J segment 8 bases; nucleotides outside the gene matches: 3. The germline V gene encodes CDR1 SGHRS and CDR2 YFSETQ. CDR3 nucleotide sequence: TGCGCCAGCAAACAGGGGGAGGGCTACACCTTC. It specifies CASKQGEGYTF.